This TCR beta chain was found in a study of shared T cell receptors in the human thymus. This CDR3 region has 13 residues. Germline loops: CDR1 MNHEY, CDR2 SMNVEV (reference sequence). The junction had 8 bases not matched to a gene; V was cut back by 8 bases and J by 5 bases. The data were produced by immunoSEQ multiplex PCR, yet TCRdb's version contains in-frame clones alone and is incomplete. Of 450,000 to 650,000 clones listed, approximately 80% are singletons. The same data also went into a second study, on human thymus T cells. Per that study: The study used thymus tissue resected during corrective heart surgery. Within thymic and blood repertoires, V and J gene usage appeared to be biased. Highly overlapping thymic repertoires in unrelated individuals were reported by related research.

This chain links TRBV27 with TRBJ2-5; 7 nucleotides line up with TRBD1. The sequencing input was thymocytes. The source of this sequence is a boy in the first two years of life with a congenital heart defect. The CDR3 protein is CASADRSRETQYF. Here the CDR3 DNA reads TGTGCCAGCGCGGACAGGAGCAGGGAGACCCAGTACTTC.